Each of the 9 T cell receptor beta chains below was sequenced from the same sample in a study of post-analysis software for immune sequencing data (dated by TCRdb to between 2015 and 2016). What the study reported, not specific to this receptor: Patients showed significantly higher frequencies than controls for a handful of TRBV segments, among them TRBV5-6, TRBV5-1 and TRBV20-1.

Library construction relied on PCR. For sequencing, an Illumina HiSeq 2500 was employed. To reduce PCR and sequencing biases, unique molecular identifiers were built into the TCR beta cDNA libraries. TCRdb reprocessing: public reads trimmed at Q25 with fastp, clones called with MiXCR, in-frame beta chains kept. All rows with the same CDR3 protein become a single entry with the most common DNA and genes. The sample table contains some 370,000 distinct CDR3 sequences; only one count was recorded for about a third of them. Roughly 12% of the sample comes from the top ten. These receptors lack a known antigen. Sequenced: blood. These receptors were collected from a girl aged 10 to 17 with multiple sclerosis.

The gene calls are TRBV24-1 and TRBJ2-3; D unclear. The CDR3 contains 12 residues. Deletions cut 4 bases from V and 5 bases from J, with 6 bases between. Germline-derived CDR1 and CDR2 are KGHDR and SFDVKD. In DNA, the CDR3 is TGTGCCACCAGTGAGGAGAGAGATACGCAGTATTTT. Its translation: CATSEERDTQYF.

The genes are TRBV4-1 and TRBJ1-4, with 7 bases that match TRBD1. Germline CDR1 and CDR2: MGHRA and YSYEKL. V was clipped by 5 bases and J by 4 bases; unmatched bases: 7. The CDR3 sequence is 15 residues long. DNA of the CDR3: TGCGCCAGCAGCACCGTGGGACAGCTTAATGAAAAACTGTTTTTT. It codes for CASSTVGQLNEKLFF.

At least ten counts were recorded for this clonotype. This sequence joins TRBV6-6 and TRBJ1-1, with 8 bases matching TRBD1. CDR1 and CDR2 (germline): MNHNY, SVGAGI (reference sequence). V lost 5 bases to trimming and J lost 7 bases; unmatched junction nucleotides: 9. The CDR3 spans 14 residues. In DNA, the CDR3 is TGTGCCAGCAGTGATTCGACAGGGGAGGTTGAAGCTTTCTTT. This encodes CASSDSTGEVEAFF.

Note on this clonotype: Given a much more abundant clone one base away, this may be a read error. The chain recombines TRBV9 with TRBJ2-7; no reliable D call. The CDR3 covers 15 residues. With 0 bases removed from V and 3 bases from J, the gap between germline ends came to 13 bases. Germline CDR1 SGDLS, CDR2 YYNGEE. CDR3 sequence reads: CASSVVLGLNYEQYF. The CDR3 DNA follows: TGTGCCAGCAGCGTAGTCTTAGGGCTAAACTACGAGCAGTACTTC. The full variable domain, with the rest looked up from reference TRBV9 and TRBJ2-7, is DSGVTQTPKHLITATGQRVTLRCSPRSGDLSVYWYQQSLDQGLQFLIQYYNGEERAKGNILERFSAQQFPDLHSELNLSSLELGDSALYFCASSVVLGLNYEQYFGPGTRLTVT.

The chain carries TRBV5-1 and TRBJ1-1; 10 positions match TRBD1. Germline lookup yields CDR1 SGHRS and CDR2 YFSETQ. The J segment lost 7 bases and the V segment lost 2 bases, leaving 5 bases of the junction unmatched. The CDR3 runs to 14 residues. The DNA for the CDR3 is TGCGCCAGCAGCTTCTTGACAGGGGGCTTTGAAGCTTTCTTT. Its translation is CASSFLTGGFEAFF.

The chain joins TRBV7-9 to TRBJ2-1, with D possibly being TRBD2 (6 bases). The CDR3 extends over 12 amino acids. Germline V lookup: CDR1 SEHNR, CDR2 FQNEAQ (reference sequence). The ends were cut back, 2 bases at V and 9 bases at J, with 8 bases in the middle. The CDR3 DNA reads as TGTGCCAGCAGCTTATCCGGGAGTGAGCAGTTCTTC. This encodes CASSLSGSEQFF.

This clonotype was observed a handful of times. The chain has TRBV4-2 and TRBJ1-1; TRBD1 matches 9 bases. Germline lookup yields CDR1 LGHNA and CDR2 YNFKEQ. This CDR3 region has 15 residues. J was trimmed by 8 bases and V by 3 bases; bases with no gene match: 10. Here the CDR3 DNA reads TGTGCCAGCAGCCAGGCCGGGACAGGGCGTTGGGAAGCTTTCTTT. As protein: CASSQAGTGRWEAFF.

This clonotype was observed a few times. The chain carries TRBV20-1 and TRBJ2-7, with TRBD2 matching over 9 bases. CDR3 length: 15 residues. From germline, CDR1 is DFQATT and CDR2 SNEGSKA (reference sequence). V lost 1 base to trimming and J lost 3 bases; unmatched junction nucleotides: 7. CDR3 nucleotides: TGCAGTGCTAGAGTAGCGGGGGTGCATCACTACGAGCAGTACTTC. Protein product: CSARVAGVHHYEQYF.

This CDR3 reads CASSPPRPRYNEQFF. DNA of the CDR3: TGTGCCAGCAGCCCCCCGCGACCCCGCTACAATGAGCAGTTCTTC. The V and J genes are TRBV12-3 or TRBV12-4 and TRBJ2-1; no reliable D call. CDR3 size: 15 residues. Trimming shortened V by 6 bases and J by 3 bases, and 15 bases separated the two germline ends.